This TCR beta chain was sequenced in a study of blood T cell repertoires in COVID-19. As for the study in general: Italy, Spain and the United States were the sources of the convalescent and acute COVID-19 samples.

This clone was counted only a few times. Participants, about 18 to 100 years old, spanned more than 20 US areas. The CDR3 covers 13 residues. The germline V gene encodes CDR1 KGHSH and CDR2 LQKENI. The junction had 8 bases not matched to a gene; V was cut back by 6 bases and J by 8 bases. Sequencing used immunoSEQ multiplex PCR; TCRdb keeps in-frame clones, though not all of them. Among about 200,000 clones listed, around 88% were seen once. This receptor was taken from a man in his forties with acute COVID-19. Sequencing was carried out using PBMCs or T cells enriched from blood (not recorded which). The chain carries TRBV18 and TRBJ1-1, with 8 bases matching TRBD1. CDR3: CASSLPRDREAFF. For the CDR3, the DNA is TGTGCCAGCTCCCTCCCTCGGGACAGGGAAGCTTTCTTT.